This section outlines one TCR beta chain sequence together with its context. This CDR3 comprises 17 residues. Trimming took 4 bases from V and 4 from J, leaving 20 bases between them. The germline V gene has CDR1 SGHDN and CDR2 FVKESK. This sample is drawn from a study of Ad26.COV2.S vaccination and SARS-CoV-2 variants. Sequencing was performed with immunoSEQ multiplex PCR; in TCRdb, only in-frame clones are kept and a portion is missing. This table has about 350,000 clones, 86% appearing once. Stated treatment: around 19 received Ad26.COV2.S at low or high dose, single or two shots; about 5 received placebo; per-sample allocation not given. Sampling was performed 63 days after the first vaccine or placebo injection.

The specimen was peripheral blood, collected in a trial of Ad26.COV2.S vaccine versus placebo. This clonotype originated in a person between 18 and 65 years old who received the Ad26.COV2.S COVID-19 vaccine or a placebo. This chain uses TRBV14 with TRBJ2-1; a weak D match, TRBD1 (6 bases). The CDR3 region is CASSRAGAIRQYNEQFF. DNA for the CDR3: TGTGCCAGCAGCCGGGCAGGGGCGATTCGTCAGTACAATGAGCAGTTCTTC.